This T cell receptor beta chain was observed in a study of cytomegalovirus exposure and HLA in healthy donors. Study outcomes and limitations: In the roughly 110 validation repertoires, just under 95% of cluster scores exceeded 0, per a later analysis. Cytomegalovirus-associated status was assigned to 164 TCR beta chains.

An approximately 120-subject validation cohort, separate from the roughly 670-subject first cohort, supplied the donors. The method was immunoSEQ multiplex PCR; TCRdb's version includes in-frame clones alone and lacks a portion of them. The data show over 150,000 clones, roughly nine tenths seen once. J gave up 7 bases and V 5 bases, and 12 bases lay outside the gene matches. Germline assignment: CDR1 PRHDT and CDR2 FYEKMQ (reference sequence). This CDR3 contains 15 residues. This clone has just one count. Its target is unknown. This chain links TRBV13 with TRBJ2-7; TRBD1 agrees at 9 bases. This receptor was taken from a woman aged 18-29 years in good health and CMV-seropositive. Input material: PBMCs. CDR3: CASSVPTGGVLEQYF. The CDR3 nucleotides read TGTGCCAGCAGCGTACCGACAGGGGGTGTCCTGGAGCAGTACTTC.